Shown below are 19 T cell receptor beta chains from a single sample sequenced in a study of Ad26.COV2.S vaccination and SARS-CoV-2 variants. Assay: immunoSEQ multiplex PCR; the TCRdb copy retains only in-frame clones and omits some. The sample includes some 520,000 clones, roughly 85% of them seen just once. As for treatment: 15 to 20 received Ad26.COV2.S at low or high dose, single or two shots; roughly five received placebo; per-sample allocation not given. At day 63 after the first vaccine or placebo injection, samples were drawn. Sequences were derived from peripheral blood, sampled in a trial of Ad26.COV2.S vaccine versus placebo. Receptors were obtained from a person aged 18-65 years who received the Ad26.COV2.S COVID-19 vaccine or a placebo.

V gene TRBV7-2 combines with J gene TRBJ2-2; D ambiguous. V lost 5 bases and J 6 bases, leaving 13 bases between the germline ends. This CDR3 has 14 residues. Per the germline V gene, CDR1 is SGHTA and CDR2 is FQGNSA. CDR3 sequence: CASSATWVAGELFF. DNA for the CDR3: TGTGCCAGCAGCGCTACATGGGTCGCCGGGGAGCTGTTTTTT.

The CDR3 region has the DNA TGCGCCAGCAGCACCGGACTAGCGGGCTACACAGATACGCAGTATTTT. Protein sequence: CASSTGLAGYTDTQYF. The genes are TRBV5-1 and TRBJ2-3; the match to TRBD2 covers 11 bases. J lost 2 bases, V lost 4 bases, and 6 bases had no gene match. CDR3 length: 16 residues. Germline V gene lookup returns CDR1 SGHRS and CDR2 YFSETQ. The whole variable domain, filled in from reference TRBV5-1 and TRBJ2-3, reads KAGVTQTPRYLIKTRGQQVTLSCSPISGHRSVSWYQQTPGQGLQFLFEYFSETQRNKGNFPGRFSGRQFSNSRSEMNVSTLELGDSALYLCASSTGLAGYTDTQYFGPGTRLTVL.

This chain joins TRBV28 and TRBJ1-2; 9 bases fit TRBD1. Per the germline V gene, CDR1 is MDHEN and CDR2 is SYDVKM. The V segment lost 6 bases and the J segment 4 bases; nucleotides outside the gene matches: 9. The CDR3 length is 15 residues. Written as DNA, the CDR3 is TGTGCCAGCAGAGTCGACAGGGGGAGGTTCTATGGCTACACCTTC. Translating gives CASRVDRGRFYGYTF.

The rearrangement uses TRBV5-4 and TRBJ2-7; 7 bases agree with TRBD2. CDR3 size: 15 residues. V lost 2 bases to trimming and J lost 6 bases; unmatched junction nucleotides: 11. Germline V CDR1 and CDR2: SGHNT, YYREEE (reference sequence). In DNA form, the CDR3 reads TGTGCCAGCAGCTTTCCGGCGGGAGCGGCTAGCGAGCAGTACTTC. This gives the protein CASSFPAGAASEQYF.

The chain couples TRBV5-1 to TRBJ2-5; D may be TRBD1 or TRBD2 (5 bases each). Trimming removed 3 bases from V and 4 bases from J, with 13 bases in between. Germline-derived CDR1 and CDR2 are SGHRS and YFSETQ. There are 14 residues in the CDR3. The CDR3 region has the DNA TGCGCCAGCAGCTCGCTTCGGGGCGCAGAGACCCAGTACTTC. As protein: CASSSLRGAETQYF.

The chain employs TRBV7-9 and TRBJ2-1, with a weak D call TRBD2 (6 bases). The germline V gene encodes CDR1 SEHNR and CDR2 FQNEAQ (reference sequence). The V end was cut by 5 bases, the J end by 0 bases, with 14 bases between. The CDR3 is 16 amino acids. This CDR3 is CASSTASASSYNEQFF. The CDR3, as DNA: TGTGCCAGCAGCACAGCTAGCGCGAGCTCCTACAATGAGCAGTTCTTC.

The chain couples TRBV5-1 to TRBJ2-7; 9 bases align to TRBD1. J gave up 0 bases and V 7 bases, and 2 bases lay outside the gene matches. Germline-derived CDR1 and CDR2 are SGHRS and YFSETQ. The CDR3 has 13 amino acids. The DNA for the CDR3 is TGCGCCAGCGGACAGGGGACCTCCTACGAGCAGTACTTC. Translating it yields CASGQGTSYEQYF.

This clone has only a few counts. The chain employs TRBV28 and TRBJ1-2; D uncertain. This CDR3 is built from 15 residues. From germline, CDR1 is MDHEN and CDR2 SYDVKM. V was pared by 5 bases and J by 8 bases, with 21 bases between. CDR3 sequence (DNA): TGTGCCAGCAGTCCGTCGCCCGGTGGAATAGGGGGCTACACCTTC. Translation: CASSPSPGGIGGYTF.

The count of this clone is one. The V gene is TRBV27, the J gene TRBJ2-1, with 8 nucleotides matching TRBD2. V lost 3 bases to trimming and J lost 4 bases; unmatched junction nucleotides: 2. Germline CDR1 is MNHEY and CDR2 is SMNVEV (reference sequence). CDR3 size: 14 residues. The CDR3 spells CASSFSGTYNEQFF. The DNA of the CDR3 is TGTGCCAGCAGTTTTAGCGGGACGTACAATGAGCAGTTCTTC.

V is TRBV5-4 and J is TRBJ1-2, with no clear D. Trimming shortened V by 0 bases and J by 1 base, and 4 bases separated the two germline ends. CDR3 size: 13 residues. Germline V gene data show CDR1 as SGHNT and CDR2 as YYREEE (reference sequence). CDR3 in DNA: TGTGCCAGCAGCTTGGCGGTTAACTATGGCTACACCTTC. Translation: CASSLAVNYGYTF.

This chain uses TRBV27 with TRBJ1-2, with D possibly being TRBD1 (5 bases). Germline CDR1 and CDR2: MNHEY and SMNVEV (reference sequence). V lost 6 bases to trimming and J lost 6 bases, with 14 bases between them. The CDR3 consists of 13 residues. The CDR3 loop is CASRGGRVDGYTF. The CDR3, as DNA: TGTGCCAGCAGGGGGGGTCGTGTGGATGGCTACACCTTC.

The chain joins TRBV6-1 to TRBJ1-2, with no clear D. The ends were cut back, 2 bases at V and 0 bases at J, with 10 bases in the middle. CDR1 is MNHNS and CDR2 is SASEGT in the germline V gene. The CDR3 totals 15 residues. Here the CDR3 DNA reads TGTGCCAGCAGTGAAATGGCTCCACCTAACTATGGCTACACCTTC. Its protein is CASSEMAPPNYGYTF.

The V and J genes are TRBV7-8 and TRBJ2-1, with 13 bases lining up with TRBD2. V shed 5 bases, J shed 4 bases, and the junction held 8 bases outside the gene matches. The CDR3 is made up of 17 amino acids. Per the germline V gene, CDR1 is SGHVS and CDR2 is FQNEAQ. The CDR3 spells CASSRRTSGSLYNEQFF. CDR3 nucleotide sequence: TGTGCCAGCAGCCGACGGACTAGCGGGAGTTTATACAATGAGCAGTTCTTC.

This chain connects TRBV5-4 to TRBJ2-1, with 11 bases identical to TRBD2. The CDR3 has 15 residues. Germline CDR1 reads SGHNT; CDR2 reads YYREEE (reference sequence). Trimming took 0 bases from V and 7 from J; bases not matched to a gene: 3. The CDR3 sequence is CASSLVAGGGNEQFF. CDR3 nucleotide sequence: TGTGCCAGCAGCTTGGTAGCGGGAGGGGGAAATGAGCAGTTCTTC.

This chain connects TRBV6-5 to TRBJ2-7; the D gene is possibly TRBD1 (6 bases). The V end lost 1 base, the J end lost 0 bases, and 7 bases lay between the germline ends. CDR3 length equals 14 residues. The germline V gene encodes CDR1 MNHEY and CDR2 SVGAGI. The CDR3 loop is CASSYFRGSYEQYF. CDR3 DNA sequence: TGTGCCAGCAGTTACTTCAGGGGCTCCTACGAGCAGTACTTC.

The CDR3 DNA reads as TGTGCCAGCAGCCTCGCGGTCCCTGGGGCCAACGTCCTGACTTTC. It translates to CASSLAVPGANVLTF. J is TRBJ2-6 and V is TRBV7-2; D is unclear. V gave up 5 bases and J gave up 2 bases, with 10 bases separating them. The germline CDR1 and CDR2 sequences are SGHTA and FQGNSA. This CDR3 comprises 15 residues.

The chain combines TRBV10-3 with TRBJ1-1; tentative D call: TRBD1 (6 bases). Germline values: CDR1 ENHRY, CDR2 SYGVKD. V was trimmed by 3 bases and J by 2 bases, leaving 22 bases between them. There are 18 residues in the CDR3. CDR3: CAISDPRGGGIGNTEAFF. CDR3 nucleotide sequence: TGTGCCATCAGTGACCCACGGGGGGGCGGGATTGGAAACACTGAAGCTTTCTTT.

The rearrangement links TRBV10-3 to TRBJ1-1, with D possibly TRBD1 on 5 matching bases. CDR3 length equals 13 residues. V lost 7 bases and J 2 bases, leaving 11 bases between the germline ends. The germline V gene has CDR1 ENHRY and CDR2 SYGVKD. The chain's CDR3 is CAIKGTANTEAFF. Written as DNA, the CDR3 is TGTGCCATCAAGGGGACGGCCAACACTGAAGCTTTCTTT.

The sample holds a few counts of this clone. The V gene is TRBV27, the J gene TRBJ2-5, with D unclear. The CDR3 length is 14 residues. Per germline, CDR1 MNHEY and CDR2 SMNVEV (reference sequence). V was pared by 3 bases and J by 5 bases, with 13 bases between. The CDR3 protein is CASSLGISGETQYF. As DNA, the CDR3 is TGTGCCAGCAGTTTGGGGATTTCAGGCGAGACCCAGTACTTC.